Shown below are 15 T cell receptor beta chains from a single sample sequenced in a study of blood T cell repertoires in COVID-19. Assay used: immunoSEQ multiplex PCR; TCRdb lists only in-frame clones, some missing. The table has around 200,000 clones, approximately 85% seen once. The sample comprised peripheral blood. These receptors all come from a woman older than 75 with acute or convalescent COVID-19.

The CDR3 here is CASSYTGVSEQYF. As DNA, the CDR3 is TGTGCCAGCAGCTATACAGGGGTGAGCGAGCAGTACTTC. V usage is TRBV11-2 and J usage is TRBJ2-7; 7 nucleotides agree with TRBD1. The CDR3 is made up of 13 amino acids. The V gene end was trimmed by 4 bases and the J gene end by 6 bases; junction bases not matched to a gene: 6. Germline-derived CDR1 and CDR2 are SGHAT and FQNNGV.

The V gene is TRBV5-1, the J gene TRBJ1-5, with D possibly TRBD1 on 5 matching bases. Trimming removed 3 bases at V and 6 bases at J, with 10 bases between. The CDR3 runs 13 residues. CDR1 is SGHRS, CDR2 YFSETQ, per germline. The CDR3 DNA sequence: TGCGCCAGCAGCTGGGGGGGAGGTCAGCCCCAGCATTTT. Protein sequence: CASSWGGGQPQHF. Drawing the rest from reference TRBV5-1 and TRBJ1-5, the complete variable domain is KAGVTQTPRYLIKTRGQQVTLSCSPISGHRSVSWYQQTPGQGLQFLFEYFSETQRNKGNFPGRFSGRQFSNSRSEMNVSTLELGDSALYLCASSWGGGQPQHFGDGTRLSIL.

This clone showed up just a few times. The chain uses TRBV7-2 and TRBJ2-7; D call uncertain. This CDR3 comprises 14 residues. Germline V gene lookup returns CDR1 SGHTA and CDR2 FQGNSA. Trimming pared 1 base from V and 1 base from J, leaving 8 bases between. CDR3 sequence (DNA): TGTGCCAGCAGCTTAGTCACAGCTTCCTACGAGCAGTACTTC. Translated, it gives CASSLVTASYEQYF.

This clone was counted once. The chain links TRBV11-3 to TRBJ2-2, with TRBD2 matching over 8 bases. After removal of 5 bases from V and 10 bases from J, the junction contained 3 bases not matched to a gene. This CDR3 contains 12 residues. The germline gives CDR1 SGHNT, CDR2 YENEEA. The CDR3 bases are TGTGCCAGCAGCGCGACTAGCGAGGAGCTGTTTTTT. Its protein is CASSATSEELFF.

This clone was seen once. The chain links TRBV29-1 to TRBJ2-5, with TRBD1 identical over 7 bases. CDR3 length: 13 amino acids. The germline V gene encodes CDR1 SQVTM and CDR2 ANQGSEA. Trimming removed 3 bases from V and 5 bases from J; junction bases left unmatched: 6. CDR3 sequence: CSVDGPGGETQYF. CDR3 bases: TGCAGCGTTGATGGACCAGGGGGTGAGACCCAGTACTTC. The full variable domain, rest sourced from reference TRBV29-1 and TRBJ2-5, is SAVISQKPSRDICQRGTSLTIQCQVDSQVTMMFWYRQQPGQSLTLIATANQGSEATYESGFVIDKFPISRPNLTFSTLTVSNMSPEDSSIYLCSVDGPGGETQYFGPGTRLLVL.

The chain uses TRBV3-1 (or the pseudogene TRBV3-2) and TRBJ1-1; tentative D call: TRBD1 (6 bases). V lost 2 bases and J lost 10, with 11 bases in between. CDR1 is LGHDT, CDR2 YNNKEL, per germline (reference sequence). The CDR3 contains 12 residues. CDR3 DNA: TGTGCCAGCAGCCAATCTCAAGGGGGAGCTTTCTTT. Its translation is CASSQSQGGAFF.

V is TRBV6-5 and J is TRBJ1-2, with no clear D. Germline values: CDR1 MNHEY, CDR2 SVGAGI. Between the trimmed V and J ends, which lost 5 bases and 1 base, there was a span of 8 bases. The CDR3 has 13 amino acids. The CDR3 DNA reads as TGTGCCAGCAGTCTCCGGGGTAACTATGGCTACACCTTC. Protein sequence: CASSLRGNYGYTF.

This clone was counted only a few times. This same CDR3 is encoded by further DNA sequences in the sample. The gene calls are TRBV27 and TRBJ1-2, with D hard to call. The germline V gene has CDR1 MNHEY and CDR2 SMNVEV (reference sequence). This CDR3 region has 13 residues. Trimming shortened V by 6 bases and J by 4 bases, and 12 bases separated the two germline ends. Here the CDR3 DNA reads TGTGCCAGCAGAAGGACGGGAGTCTATGGCTACACCTTC. It encodes CASRRTGVYGYTF.

The J gene is TRBJ2-5, the V gene TRBV18; D ambiguous. The ends were cut back, 2 bases at V and 2 bases at J, with 6 bases in the middle. Germline-derived CDR1 and CDR2 are KGHSH and LQKENI. CDR3 length: 13 residues. CDR3 in amino acids: CASSPGPQETQYF. In nucleotides, the CDR3 is TGTGCCAGCTCACCAGGCCCACAAGAGACCCAGTACTTC.

The rearrangement links TRBV30 to TRBJ2-7; D is unclear. The CDR3 extends over 11 amino acids. With 2 bases removed from V and 3 bases from J, the gap between germline ends came to 5 bases. Per the germline V gene, CDR1 is GTSNPN and CDR2 is SVGIG (reference sequence). The CDR3 region is CAWSRLYEQYF. In nucleotides, the CDR3 is TGTGCCTGGAGTCGACTCTACGAGCAGTACTTC.

This chain joins TRBV2 and TRBJ2-1; 13 bases agree with TRBD2. CDR3 length: 17 residues. The V gene end was trimmed by 7 bases and the J gene end by 3 bases; junction bases not matched to a gene: 9. CDR1 is SNHLY, CDR2 FYNNEI, per germline. The CDR3 DNA sequence: TGTGCCAGCAAAGGACTAGCGGGAGCTCTTAACTACAATGAGCAGTTCTTC. Translated, it gives CASKGLAGALNYNEQFF.

The chain combines TRBV27 with TRBJ2-3; 12 bases agree with TRBD2. Per the germline V gene, CDR1 is MNHEY and CDR2 is SMNVEV (reference sequence). The ends lost 3 bases at V and 5 bases at J; junction bases unmatched: 15. The CDR3 is 19 amino acids. Here the CDR3 DNA reads TGTGCCAGCAGTTTCCTACCTCCCCGGACTAGCGGGATTGTAGATACGCAGTATTTT. Protein sequence: CASSFLPPRTSGIVDTQYF.

In its sample, this clone was seen once. The gene calls are TRBV10-3 and TRBJ1-1; TRBD1 agrees at 8 bases. The CDR3 sequence is 14 residues long. The germline CDR1 and CDR2 sequences are ENHRY and SYGVKD. J was trimmed by 5 bases and V by 9 bases; bases with no gene match: 11. For the CDR3, the DNA is TGTGCCATACAAATTAGGACAGGGACAACTGAAGCTTTCTTT. Translation gives CAIQIRTGTTEAFF.

This clone has a single count. The chain carries TRBV2 and TRBJ2-7; D is perhaps TRBD2 (6 bases). The CDR3 runs to 15 residues. CDR1 SNHLY and CDR2 FYNNEI come from the germline V gene. V was clipped by 2 bases and J by 2 bases, with 13 bases between them. The CDR3 spells CASSEMLATTYEQYF. The CDR3, as DNA: TGTGCCAGCAGTGAAATGCTAGCGACTACCTACGAGCAGTACTTC.

The chain joins TRBV5-1 to TRBJ1-4, with TRBD1 as a possible D gene (6 bases). This CDR3 comprises 14 residues. Trimming cost V 2 bases and J 4 bases, with 9 bases left between them. From germline, CDR1 is SGHRS and CDR2 YFSETQ. The CDR3 bases are TGCGCCAGCAGCTTTATGGGACATAATGAAAAACTGTTTTTT. Its protein is CASSFMGHNEKLFF.